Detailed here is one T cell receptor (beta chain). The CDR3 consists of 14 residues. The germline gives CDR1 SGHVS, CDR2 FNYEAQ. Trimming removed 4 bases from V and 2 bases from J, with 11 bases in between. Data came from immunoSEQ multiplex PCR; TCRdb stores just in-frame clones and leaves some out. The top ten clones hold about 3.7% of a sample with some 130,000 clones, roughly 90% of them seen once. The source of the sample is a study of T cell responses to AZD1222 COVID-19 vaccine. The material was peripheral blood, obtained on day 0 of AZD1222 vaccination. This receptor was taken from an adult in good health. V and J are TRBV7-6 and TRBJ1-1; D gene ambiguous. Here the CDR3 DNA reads TGTGCCAGCAGCTCCGCCGGGATTAACACTGAAGCTTTCTTT. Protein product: CASSSAGINTEAFF.